This T cell receptor (beta chain) was captured by sequencing in a study of T cells in Graves' hyperthyroidism and ophthalmopathy. Findings and limits, study-wide: The model made its ophthalmopathy prediction, and onset followed a median roughly 6.5 months later.

This clonotype was detected many times. What it recognizes is unknown. Based on clinical symptoms, serum thyroxine and TRAb, thyroid ultrasound and orbital computed tomography, diagnoses were reached. Trimming removed 7 bases at V and 3 bases at J, with 21 bases between. This CDR3 is built from 16 residues. Germline loops: CDR1 MDHEN, CDR2 SYDVKM. RNA transcripts provided the source from which TCR beta CDR3 regions were amplified. The TCR CDR3 was amplified in a first-round RT-PCR using the HTBI primer set. One entry per CDR3 protein results from TCRdb running MiXCR on the multiplex PCR reads. The sample has approximately 530,000 distinct CDR3 sequences; 20% are singletons.

The rearrangement uses TRBV28 and TRBJ1-1; no definite D call. Sequencing was done on a sample of blood. The sequence came from a man aged 40-49 years with Graves' ophthalmopathy. The CDR3 spells CASNPIRSSADTEAFF. The DNA of the CDR3 is TGTGCCAGCAACCCCATAAGGTCCTCCGCGGACACTGAAGCTTTCTTT.